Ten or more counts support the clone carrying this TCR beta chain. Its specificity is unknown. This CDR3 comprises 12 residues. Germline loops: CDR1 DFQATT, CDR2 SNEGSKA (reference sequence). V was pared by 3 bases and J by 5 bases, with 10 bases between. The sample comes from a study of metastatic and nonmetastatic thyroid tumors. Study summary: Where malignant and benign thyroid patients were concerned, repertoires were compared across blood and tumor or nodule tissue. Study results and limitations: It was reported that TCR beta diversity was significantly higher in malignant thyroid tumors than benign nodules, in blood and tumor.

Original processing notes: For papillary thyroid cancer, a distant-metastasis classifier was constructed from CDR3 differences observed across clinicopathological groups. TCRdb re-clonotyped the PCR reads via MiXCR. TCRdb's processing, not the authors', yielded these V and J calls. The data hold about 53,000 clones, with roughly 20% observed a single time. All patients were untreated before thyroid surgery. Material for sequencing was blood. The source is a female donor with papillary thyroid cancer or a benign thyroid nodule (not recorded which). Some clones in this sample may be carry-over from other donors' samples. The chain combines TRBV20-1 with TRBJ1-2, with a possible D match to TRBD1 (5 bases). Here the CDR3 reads CSASQGSYGYTF. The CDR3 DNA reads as TGCAGTGCTAGCCAGGGAAGTTATGGCTACACCTTC.